The 18 T cell receptor beta chains presented below share a single source sample, sequenced in a study of blood T cells in healthy people across ages. A second PCR, run for about 7 to 11 cycles, used a sample-barcoded 5' primer plus a J-beta primer mix. TCRdb passed the 5' RACE reads through MiXCR, listing each CDR3 protein once. The sample lists about a million distinct CDR3 sequences; just over 50% were seen once. The sequenced sample consisted of blood. The receptor source for this set is a woman aged 55-75 years in good health.

This clonotype was detected only a few times. The chain carries TRBV27 and TRBJ2-3; TRBD2 matches at 9 bases. The CDR3 sequence is 19 residues long. V lost 0 bases to trimming and J lost 6 bases; unmatched junction nucleotides: 16. From germline, CDR1 is MNHEY and CDR2 SMNVEV (reference sequence). CDR3 bases: TGTGCCAGCAGTTTATCCTCAATTTCAGCGGGAGGATATGTGGATACGCAGTATTTT. Translated: CASSLSSISAGGYVDTQYF.

The chain is built from TRBV20-1 and TRBJ2-7, with D unresolved. V lost 5 bases and J lost 3, with 14 bases in between. CDR1 is DFQATT and CDR2 is SNEGSKA in the germline V gene (reference sequence). This CDR3 contains 13 residues. CDR3 sequence reads: CSAPHNYGYEQYF. The CDR3, as DNA: TGCAGTGCTCCCCACAATTATGGCTACGAGCAGTACTTC.

The CDR3: CATSRVTDTGELFF. The CDR3 DNA reads as TGTGCCACCAGCAGAGTGACAGACACCGGGGAGCTGTTTTTT. The chain has TRBV15 and TRBJ2-2, with a tentative D call TRBD1 (5 bases). The CDR3 contains 14 residues. Trimming removed 1 base at V and 3 bases at J, with 6 bases between. CDR1 and CDR2 from the germline V gene are LNHNV and YYDKDF (reference sequence).

The chain is built from TRBV28 and TRBJ2-1; TRBD2 agrees at 13 bases. Germline-derived CDR1 and CDR2 are MDHEN and SYDVKM. The ends lost 2 bases at V and 7 bases at J; junction bases unmatched: 5. This CDR3 region has 16 residues. The CDR3 DNA follows: TGTGCCAGCAGTTTACCGACTAGCGGGAGGAGAAATGAGCAGTTCTTC. Its protein is CASSLPTSGRRNEQFF.

This clonotype was recorded a few times. The V call is TRBV7-2, the J call TRBJ2-4, with 7 bases identical to TRBD2. This CDR3 contains 16 residues. In germline, CDR1 is SGHTA, CDR2 FQGNSA. The V gene end was trimmed by 3 bases and the J gene end by 7 bases; junction bases not matched to a gene: 12. The CDR3 spells CASSLSGTGGGNIQYF. In DNA, the CDR3 is TGTGCCAGCAGCTTGAGCGGGACCGGTGGGGGGAACATTCAGTACTTC.

This sequence joins TRBV28 and TRBJ2-6; 8 nucleotides line up with TRBD2. This CDR3 is built from 16 residues. CDR1 is MDHEN and CDR2 is SYDVKM in the germline V gene. V lost 4 bases to trimming and J lost 2 bases; unmatched junction nucleotides: 4. The CDR3 sequence: CASSYSGVPGANVLTF. The CDR3 DNA reads TGTGCCAGCAGTTATAGCGGGGTGCCTGGGGCCAACGTCCTGACTTTC.

This chain links TRBV29-1 with TRBJ1-2; no definite D call. This CDR3 region has 14 residues. The V gene lost 3 bases and the J gene lost 4 bases, with 15 bases spanning the gap. Germline CDR1 and CDR2: SQVTM and ANQGSEA. This chain's CDR3 is CSVDLQQIPYGYTF. The CDR3, as DNA: TGCAGCGTTGATCTACAACAGATTCCCTATGGCTACACCTTC.

The gene calls are TRBV25-1 and TRBJ2-3, with 7 bases that match TRBD1. Germline V gene lookup returns CDR1 MGHDK and CDR2 SYGVNS. This CDR3 spans 14 amino acids. V gave up 4 bases and J gave up 4 bases; unmatched junction bases: 5. CDR3 loop: CASSGHRGPDTQYF. CDR3 nucleotides: TGTGCCAGCAGTGGCCACAGGGGCCCAGATACGCAGTATTTT. Full variable domain (remainder filled in from reference TRBV25-1 and TRBJ2-3): EADIYQTPRYLVIGTGKKITLECSQTMGHDKMYWYQQDPGMELHLIHYSYGVNSTEKGDLSSESTVSRIRTEHFPLTLESARPSHTSQYLCASSGHRGPDTQYFGPGTRLTVL.

The rearrangement joins TRBV10-3 to TRBJ2-5; D possibly matches TRBD1 or TRBD2 (6 bases each). This CDR3 is 14 amino acids long. V was pared by 6 bases and J by 5 bases, with 16 bases between. Germline assignment: CDR1 ENHRY and CDR2 SYGVKD. CDR3 protein: CAIRPIGGGETQYF. The CDR3 nucleotides read TGTGCCATCAGGCCGATAGGGGGAGGTGAGACCCAGTACTTC.

A few counts support this clonotype. The V gene is TRBV7-2, the J gene TRBJ1-4; tentative D call: TRBD1 (5 bases). V dropped 0 bases and J dropped 3 bases, with 11 bases sitting between them. Looked up from germline, CDR1 is SGHTA and CDR2 is FQGNSA. The CDR3 is 16 residues long. The CDR3 nucleotides are TGTGCCAGCAGCTTAGCGCTGGGACGGCCTAATGAAAAACTGTTTTTT. Protein: CASSLALGRPNEKLFF.

V gene TRBV7-3 combines with J gene TRBJ2-2, with 9 bases identical to TRBD2. Germline V CDR1 and CDR2: SGHTA, FQGTGA. The CDR3 totals 17 residues. The ends lost 5 bases at V and 5 bases at J; junction bases unmatched: 12. This CDR3 reads CASSLLNSGRGTGELFF. The CDR3 bases are TGTGCCAGCAGCCTACTTAATAGCGGGAGAGGGACCGGGGAGCTGTTTTTT. The variable domain in full, completed from reference TRBV7-3 and TRBJ2-2, reads GAGVSQTPSNKVTEKGKYVELRCDPISGHTALYWYRQSLGQGPEFLIYFQGTGAADDSGLPNDRFFAVRPEGSVSTLKIQRTERGDSAVYLCASSLLNSGRGTGELFFGEGSRLTVL.

This clonotype appeared once. The chain employs TRBV5-8 and TRBJ2-7, with TRBD1 as a possible D gene (6 bases). Germline-derived CDR1 and CDR2 are SGHTS and YDEGEE. Trimming stripped 3 bases from V and 0 bases from J, with 16 bases between. This CDR3 spans 16 amino acids. This CDR3 reads CASSSGVRLLSYEQYF. The CDR3 DNA is TGTGCCAGCAGCTCAGGGGTGAGACTCCTCTCCTACGAGCAGTACTTC. Together with reference TRBV5-8 and TRBJ2-7, the CDR3 gives the full variable domain: EAGVTQSPTHLIKTRGQQATLRCSPISGHTSVYWYQQALGLGLQFLLWYDEGEERNRGNFPPRFSGRQFPNYSSELNVNALELEDSALYLCASSSGVRLLSYEQYFGPGTRLTVT.

This clonotype was observed a handful of times. This sequence joins TRBV20-1 and TRBJ2-1, with 9 bases fitting TRBD2. V was pared by 3 bases and J by 2 bases, with 2 bases of the junction left unmatched. CDR3 length: 14 residues. The V gene's germline CDR1 is DFQATT and CDR2 SNEGSKA (reference sequence). The chain's CDR3 is CSASPSGTYNEQFF. Written as DNA, the CDR3 is TGCAGTGCTAGTCCTAGCGGGACCTACAATGAGCAGTTCTTC.

This chain uses TRBV3-1 with TRBJ2-3; maybe TRBD2 (7 bases). Per the germline V gene, CDR1 is LGHDT and CDR2 is YNNKEL (reference sequence). V lost 2 bases and J 1 base, leaving 22 bases between the germline ends. This CDR3 contains 19 residues. The CDR3 sequence is CASSQTNPGAGAGTDTQYF. The CDR3 region has the DNA TGTGCCAGCAGCCAAACAAACCCAGGGGCGGGAGCCGGCACAGATACGCAGTATTTT.

The rearrangement links TRBV6-5 to TRBJ1-1; D remains unclear. V lost 8 bases and J 5 bases, leaving 18 bases between the germline ends. The CDR3 has 14 residues. Germline values: CDR1 MNHEY, CDR2 SVGAGI. The CDR3 DNA follows: TGTGCCAGCCAAAAGGCACAGCGAGGAACTGAAGCTTTCTTT. It yields the protein CASQKAQRGTEAFF.

V gene TRBV20-1 combines with J gene TRBJ2-1, with 7 nucleotides matching TRBD1. V gave up 3 bases and J gave up 4 bases; unmatched junction bases: 3. Per the germline V gene, CDR1 is DFQATT and CDR2 is SNEGSKA (reference sequence). The CDR3 totals 13 residues. This CDR3 is CSASGDRYNEQFF. The CDR3 region has the DNA TGCAGTGCTAGTGGGGACAGATACAATGAGCAGTTCTTC.

V gene TRBV6-2 or TRBV6-3 combines with J gene TRBJ2-7; tentatively, D is TRBD2 (5 bases). Trimming cost V 6 bases and J 4 bases, with 13 bases left between them. The CDR3 sequence is 13 residues long. Per germline, CDR1 MNHEY and CDR2 SVGEGT. The CDR3: CASRDGIGYEQYF. In nucleotides, the CDR3 is TGTGCCAGCAGGGACGGGATAGGATACGAGCAGTACTTC.

The gene calls are TRBV29-1 and TRBJ2-7; 14 nucleotides align to TRBD2. The germline V gene encodes CDR1 SQVTM and CDR2 ANQGSEA. The length of the CDR3 is 15 residues. Trimming took 6 bases from V and 6 from J; bases not matched to a gene: 10. This CDR3 reads CSVFRGTSGSSEQYF. The CDR3, as DNA: TGCAGCGTCTTCAGAGGGACTAGCGGGAGTAGCGAGCAGTACTTC.